Listed here are 14 T cell receptor beta chains from one sample, sequenced in a study of blood T cell repertoires in COVID-19. The assay was immunoSEQ multiplex PCR, and TCRdb's table has in-frame clones only and misses some. There are 40,000 to 55,000 clones in the sample; 70% to 85% occur only once, and approximately 2.5% lies in the top ten. Sequencing used peripheral blood. These receptors were taken from a man aged 45 to 65 with acute or convalescent COVID-19.

The V gene is TRBV30, the J gene TRBJ1-1, with a possible D match to TRBD1 (5 bases). This CDR3 is built from 19 residues. Germline loops: CDR1 GTSNPN, CDR2 SVGIG (reference sequence). V was clipped by 2 bases and J by 2 bases, with 27 bases between them. The CDR3 sequence: CAWSTSLVGHPVNNTEAFF. Written as DNA, the CDR3 is TGTGCCTGGAGTACGTCTTTAGTAGGACACCCTGTAAATAACACTGAAGCTTTCTTT.

This chain links TRBV19 with TRBJ2-1, with 16 bases aligning to TRBD2. The CDR3 sequence is 16 residues long. V shed 6 bases, J shed 4 bases, and the junction held 3 bases outside the gene matches. Germline V CDR1 and CDR2: LNHDA, SQIVND (reference sequence). DNA for the CDR3: TGTGCCAGTAGGGAGGGACTAGCGGGAGGGTACAATGAGCAGTTCTTC. It is translated as CASREGLAGGYNEQFF.

The chain joins TRBV7-6 to TRBJ1-5, with 9 bases matching TRBD1. V lost 4 bases, J lost 5 bases, and 3 bases stayed unmatched. The CDR3 has 14 residues. Germline CDR1 is SGHVS and CDR2 is FNYEAQ. Here the CDR3 reads CASSSGTGYQPQHF. The CDR3 DNA is TGTGCCAGCAGCTCAGGGACAGGGTATCAGCCCCAGCATTTT.

The chain joins TRBV2 to TRBJ2-2; 7 positions match TRBD2. Germline lookup yields CDR1 SNHLY and CDR2 FYNNEI. This CDR3 has 15 residues. After removal of 2 bases from V and 5 bases from J, the junction contained 5 bases not matched to a gene. CDR3: CASSELGSGTGELFF. The CDR3 nucleotides are TGTGCCAGCAGTGAACTTGGTAGCGGGACCGGGGAGCTGTTTTTT.

To note about this clone: Within the sample, other DNA sequences also encode this same CDR3. CDR3: CASIPDTNTEAFF. The DNA for the CDR3 is TGTGCCAGCATTCCTGACACGAACACTGAAGCTTTCTTT. The chain couples TRBV2 to TRBJ1-1; no reliable D call. V shed 7 bases and J shed 1 base, with 10 bases lying between them. CDR3 size: 13 residues. Germline V gives CDR1 SNHLY, CDR2 FYNNEI. Supplemented by reference TRBV2 and TRBJ1-1, the full variable domain reads EPEVTQTPSHQVTQMGQEVILRCVPISNHLYFYWYRQILGQKVEFLVSFYNNEISEKSEIFDDQFSVERPDGSNFTLKIRSTKLEDSAMYFCASIPDTNTEAFFGQGTRLTVV.

J is TRBJ2-1 and V is TRBV3-1 (or the pseudogene TRBV3-2); 13 bases map to TRBD2. Germline V lookup: CDR1 LGHDT, CDR2 YNNKEL (reference sequence). The CDR3 consists of 16 residues. Losses at the gene ends were 4 bases for V and 4 bases for J; bases not matched to a gene: 4. DNA for the CDR3: TGTGCCAGCAGCCGCATGGGACTAGCGGGGTACAATGAGCAGTTCTTC. Encoded protein: CASSRMGLAGYNEQFF.

The chain joins TRBV12-3 or TRBV12-4 to TRBJ1-1; possibly TRBD1 for D (6 bases). Trimming shortened V by 5 bases and J by 7 bases, and 14 bases separated the two germline ends. The CDR3 is 13 amino acids. The chain's CDR3 is CASSNRERDEAFF. The CDR3 DNA sequence: TGTGCCAGCAGTAACAGGGAAAGGGATGAAGCTTTCTTT.

The chain combines TRBV28 with TRBJ1-6, with D hard to call. The CDR3 has 16 amino acids. Trimming removed 6 bases from V and 7 bases from J, with 19 bases in between. CDR1 is MDHEN and CDR2 is SYDVKM in the germline V gene. CDR3 residues: CASSLLLTRQNSPLHF. In DNA form, the CDR3 reads TGTGCCAGCAGCCTTCTCCTGACACGGCAAAATTCACCCCTCCACTTT.

This sequence joins TRBV18 and TRBJ1-3; 7 positions match TRBD1. From germline, CDR1 is KGHSH and CDR2 LQKENI. The CDR3 loop spans 16 amino acids. J lost 0 bases, V lost 3 bases, and 5 bases had no gene match. In DNA, the CDR3 is TGTGCCAGCTCACCTTCAGGGACAGACTCTGGAAACACCATATATTTT. Its protein is CASSPSGTDSGNTIYF. Combining the CDR3 with reference TRBV18 and TRBJ1-3 gives the whole variable domain NAGVMQNPRHLVRRRGQEARLRCSPMKGHSHVYWYRQLPEEGLKFMVYLQKENIIDESGMPKERFSAEFPKEGPSILRIQQVVRGDSAAYFCASSPSGTDSGNTIYFGEGSWLTVV.

The J gene is TRBJ1-1, the V gene TRBV28, with D perhaps matching TRBD1 (5 bases). V dropped 7 bases and J dropped 3 bases, with 12 bases sitting between them. Germline V gives CDR1 MDHEN, CDR2 SYDVKM. The CDR3 has 13 residues. CDR3 sequence (DNA): TGTGCCAGCAAGGGCAGGGCACACACTGAAGCTTTCTTT. It specifies CASKGRAHTEAFF. Using reference TRBV28 and TRBJ1-1 for the parts outside the CDR3, the full variable domain is DVKVTQSSRYLVKRTGEKVFLECVQDMDHENMFWYRQDPGLGLRLIYFSYDVKMKEKGDIPEGYSVSREKKERFSLILESASTNQTSMYLCASKGRAHTEAFFGQGTRLTVV.

The CDR3 nucleotides read TGTGCAAGTCGCTTAGTTAACAGGGTACCCTCTTGGGAAAAACTGTTTTTT. Translation: CASRLVNRVPSWEKLFF. The chain is built from TRBV12-2 and TRBJ1-4; the table's D call of TRBD1 was not tested on the DNA. TRBV12-2 is listed as a pseudogene. The CDR3 sequence is 17 residues long.

The V and J genes are TRBV28 and TRBJ2-1; 8 nucleotides align to TRBD2. This CDR3 is 13 amino acids long. Looked up from germline, CDR1 is MDHEN and CDR2 is SYDVKM. J lost 7 bases, V lost 7 bases, and 6 bases had no gene match. The CDR3 DNA reads as TGTGCCAGCACGCCGGGAGGGGGGAATGAGCAGTTCTTC. It yields the protein CASTPGGGNEQFF.

The gene calls are TRBV29-1 and TRBJ1-4; D perhaps matches TRBD1 (6 bases). Between the trimmed V and J ends, which lost 0 bases and 12 bases, there was a span of 14 bases. This CDR3 has 13 amino acids. From germline, CDR1 is SQVTM and CDR2 ANQGSEA. CDR3 loop: CSVEDVSGDELFF. CDR3 DNA: TGCAGCGTTGAAGATGTGTCAGGGGATGAACTGTTTTTT.

The V and J genes are TRBV19 and TRBJ1-1; D gene ambiguous. Germline CDR1 reads LNHDA; CDR2 reads SQIVND (reference sequence). Trimming pared 4 bases from V and 0 bases from J, leaving 6 bases between. The CDR3 sequence is 13 residues long. CDR3 nucleotide sequence: TGTGCCAGTAGTAGTTACATGAACACTGAAGCTTTCTTT. Protein product: CASSSYMNTEAFF.